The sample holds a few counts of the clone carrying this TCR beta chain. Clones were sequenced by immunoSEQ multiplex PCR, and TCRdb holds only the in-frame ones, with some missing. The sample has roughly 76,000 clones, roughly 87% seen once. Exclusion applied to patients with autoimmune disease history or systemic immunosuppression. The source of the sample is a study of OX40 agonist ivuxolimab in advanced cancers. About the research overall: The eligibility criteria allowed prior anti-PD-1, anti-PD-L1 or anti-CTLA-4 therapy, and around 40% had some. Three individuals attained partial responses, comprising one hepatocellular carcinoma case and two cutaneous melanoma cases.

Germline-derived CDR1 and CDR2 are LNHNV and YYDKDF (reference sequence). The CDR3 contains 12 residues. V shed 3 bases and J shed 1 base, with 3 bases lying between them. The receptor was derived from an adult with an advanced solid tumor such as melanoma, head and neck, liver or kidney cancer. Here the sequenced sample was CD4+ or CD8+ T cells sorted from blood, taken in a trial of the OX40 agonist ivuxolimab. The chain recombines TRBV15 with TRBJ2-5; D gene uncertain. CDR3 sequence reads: CATSRAQETQYF. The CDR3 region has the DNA TGTGCCACCAGCAGGGCCCAAGAGACCCAGTACTTC.